The 32 T cell receptor beta chains reported below all come from one sample, sequenced in a study of shared clonotypes between healthy human individuals. Libraries were prepared by immunoSEQ multiplex PCR; TCRdb keeps only in-frame clonotypes and omits some of them. This table has around 600,000 clones, about 97% appearing once. The sequencing input was naive CD4+ T cells sorted from blood. The subset here: CD45RA+ positively selected. The origin of the receptors is a young woman in good health.

The V and J genes are TRBV19 and TRBJ2-1; D might be TRBD2 (5 bases). Trimming took off 5 bases at V and 8 bases at J, with 16 bases between the two ends. Germline V gene lookup returns CDR1 LNHDA and CDR2 SQIVND (reference sequence). The CDR3 sequence is 14 residues long. DNA for the CDR3: TGTGCCAGTAGTTTTCTAACTAGTGGCGATGAGCAGTTCTTC. Translated, it gives CASSFLTSGDEQFF.

This rearrangement joins TRBV27 to TRBJ1-5; D uncertain. V lost 3 bases to trimming and J lost 4 bases, with 10 bases between them. The CDR3 is 14 amino acids. Germline lookup yields CDR1 MNHEY and CDR2 SMNVEV (reference sequence). In DNA, the CDR3 is TGTGCCAGCAGTTTGGGGTGGGCAAATCAGCCCCAGCATTTT. This encodes CASSLGWANQPQHF.

This chain joins TRBV28 and TRBJ2-2; 7 nucleotides match TRBD2. J gave up 4 bases and V 3 bases, and 2 bases lay outside the gene matches. CDR1 is MDHEN and CDR2 is SYDVKM in the germline V gene. The CDR3 runs to 14 residues. This CDR3 is CASSFGGGTGELFF. The CDR3 DNA is TGTGCCAGCAGTTTTGGGGGGGGCACCGGGGAGCTGTTTTTT.

V usage is TRBV19 and J usage is TRBJ2-5; perhaps D is TRBD1 or TRBD2 (6 bases each). The CDR3 is 13 amino acids. V lost 4 bases and J 4 bases, leaving 10 bases between the germline ends. Germline CDR1 and CDR2: LNHDA and SQIVND (reference sequence). The CDR3 DNA follows: TGTGCCAGTAGTAGGGGGGCGCGAGAGACCCAGTACTTC. This encodes CASSRGARETQYF.

This clone was counted a few times. The V gene is TRBV11-2, the J gene TRBJ2-7, with D unresolved. The CDR3 contains 12 residues. Germline V gene data show CDR1 as SGHAT and CDR2 as FQNNGV. V shed 3 bases and J shed 2 bases, with 5 bases lying between them. Written as DNA, the CDR3 is TGTGCCAGCAGCTTCCAGCCCTACGAGCAGTACTTC. Translating it yields CASSFQPYEQYF.

The V call is TRBV4-1, the J call TRBJ2-5; a weak D match, TRBD2 (6 bases). This CDR3 spans 13 amino acids. With 1 base removed from V and 6 bases from J, the gap between germline ends came to 9 bases. The germline CDR1 and CDR2 sequences are MGHRA and YSYEKL. The CDR3 coding sequence is TGCGCCAGCAGCCAAGTAGGGAGGCAGACCCAGTACTTC. Residues: CASSQVGRQTQYF.

CDR3: CASSQEAGRGRETQYF. The CDR3 nucleotides read TGCGCCAGCAGCCAAGAGGCTGGGAGGGGGCGGGAGACCCAGTACTTC. The chain combines TRBV4-1 with TRBJ2-5, with D perhaps assigned TRBD1 or TRBD2 (7 bases each). With 0 bases removed from V and 5 bases from J, the gap between germline ends came to 16 bases. CDR1 MGHRA and CDR2 YSYEKL come from the germline V gene. This CDR3 is 16 amino acids long.

This chain connects TRBV28 to TRBJ2-7; 8 bases map to TRBD1. The CDR3 is made up of 12 amino acids. After removal of 10 bases from V and 6 bases from J, the junction contained 8 bases not matched to a gene. The germline V gene has CDR1 MDHEN and CDR2 SYDVKM. CDR3 amino acids: CATLTGEREQYF. The CDR3 region has the DNA TGTGCCACCCTGACAGGGGAGCGCGAGCAGTACTTC. Variable domain in full (rest from reference TRBV28 and TRBJ2-7): DVKVTQSSRYLVKRTGEKVFLECVQDMDHENMFWYRQDPGLGLRLIYFSYDVKMKEKGDIPEGYSVSREKKERFSLILESASTNQTSMYLCATLTGEREQYFGPGTRLTVT.

This sequence joins TRBV7-9 and TRBJ2-7; 7 bases align to TRBD1. CDR3 length: 15 residues. J lost 1 base, V lost 3 bases, and 6 bases had no gene match. The germline V gene has CDR1 SEHNR and CDR2 FQNEAQ (reference sequence). The CDR3 region has the DNA TGTGCCAGCAGCTTCGGGACAGTTTCATCCTACGAGCAGTACTTC. Translated: CASSFGTVSSYEQYF.

The rearrangement joins TRBV10-2 to TRBJ2-1; 14 nucleotides match TRBD2. J lost 2 bases, V lost 8 bases, and 11 bases had no gene match. CDR1 and CDR2 (germline): WSHSY, SAAADI. The CDR3 runs to 18 residues. The chain's CDR3 is CASGRGLAGVVAYNEQFF. Written as DNA, the CDR3 is TGCGCCAGCGGGAGGGGACTAGCGGGAGTAGTCGCCTACAATGAGCAGTTCTTC.

This chain links TRBV27 with TRBJ2-2, with D tentatively TRBD1 (5 bases). The CDR3 consists of 13 residues. V was trimmed by 6 bases and J by 3 bases, leaving 8 bases between them. Germline CDR1 MNHEY, CDR2 SMNVEV (reference sequence). The CDR3 sequence: CASSRQYTGELFF. DNA for the CDR3: TGTGCCAGCAGCCGACAGTACACCGGGGAGCTGTTTTTT.

V gene TRBV10-3 combines with J gene TRBJ1-3; D is ambiguous. CDR3 size: 11 residues. Germline CDR1 ENHRY, CDR2 SYGVKD. The germline V and J ends were trimmed by 10 bases and 10 bases, with 14 bases remaining between them. CDR3: CATETGITIYF. The CDR3 nucleotides read TGTGCCACGGAGACGGGAATTACCATATATTTT.

The rearrangement uses TRBV7-2 and TRBJ2-5; D is perhaps TRBD1 or TRBD2 (5 bases each). The J call is uncertain, as TRBJ2-7 better fits the DNA end. The CDR3 has 14 amino acids. Germline V gene data show CDR1 as SGHTA and CDR2 as FQGNSA. The CDR3 sequence is CASSFSGTSYEQYF. In DNA form, the CDR3 reads TGTGCCAGCAGCTTTTCCGGGACCTCCTACGAGCAGTACTTC.

This sequence joins TRBV5-6 and TRBJ1-4, with D tentatively TRBD1 (6 bases). V lost 4 bases to trimming and J lost 7 bases, with 14 bases between them. CDR3 length: 14 amino acids. Germline lookup yields CDR1 SGHDT and CDR2 YYEEEE. Written as DNA, the CDR3 is TGTGCCAGCAGCCGCCGGGAACAGGGTGAAAAACTGTTTTTT. It translates to CASSRREQGEKLFF.

The CDR3 bases are TGCGCCAGCAGTCAACCTCCCCTCAGGAACACCGGGGAGCTGTTTTTT. It codes for CASSQPPLRNTGELFF. The chain employs TRBV23-1 and TRBJ2-2; D not certain. TRBV23-1 is identified as an open reading frame with a role that is uncertain. The CDR3 has 16 amino acids. V was cut by 2 bases and J by 1 base, with 11 bases left in between.

Of note for this clone: Different DNA sequences within this sample yield the same CDR3. The rearrangement uses TRBV27 and TRBJ1-1; D possibly corresponds to TRBD1 (5 bases). Trimming removed 3 bases at V and 1 base at J, with 9 bases between. The V gene's germline CDR1 is MNHEY and CDR2 SMNVEV (reference sequence). The CDR3 consists of 14 residues. CDR3 residues: CASSLRRGNTEAFF. DNA for the CDR3: TGTGCCAGCAGTTTGAGGAGGGGGAACACTGAAGCTTTCTTT.

V usage is TRBV28 and J usage is TRBJ2-7; a weak D match, TRBD2 (6 bases). The CDR3 spans 13 residues. Germline V gene lookup returns CDR1 MDHEN and CDR2 SYDVKM. V dropped 6 bases and J dropped 5 bases, with 14 bases sitting between them. This CDR3 is CASRPSRGHEQYF. The CDR3 DNA follows: TGTGCCAGCAGGCCTTCGCGGGGCCACGAGCAGTACTTC.

The genes are TRBV4-2 and TRBJ2-5; tentative D call: TRBD2 (5 bases). Germline values: CDR1 LGHNA, CDR2 YNFKEQ. V gave up 3 bases and J gave up 2 bases, with 10 bases separating them. The CDR3 extends over 14 amino acids. CDR3 region: CASSQELGQETQYF. CDR3 nucleotides: TGTGCCAGCAGCCAGGAACTAGGACAAGAGACCCAGTACTTC.

The chain is built from TRBV5-4 and TRBJ2-1; 11 nucleotides line up with TRBD2. Germline trimming cut 1 base from V and 5 bases from J; bases unmatched to any gene: 5. The CDR3 sequence is 16 residues long. Germline-derived CDR1 and CDR2 are SGHNT and YYREEE (reference sequence). The CDR3 DNA reads TGTGCCAGCAGCTTGTTAATAGCGGGAGGGGACAATGAGCAGTTCTTC. It is translated as CASSLLIAGGDNEQFF.

This chain links TRBV7-3 with TRBJ2-2, with a tentative D call TRBD2 (6 bases). Trimming shortened V by 5 bases and J by 4 bases, and 11 bases separated the two germline ends. Germline V gene sequence: CDR1 SGHTA, CDR2 FQGTGA. The CDR3 loop spans 14 amino acids. As DNA, the CDR3 is TGTGCCAGCAGCAAGGACTACTCCACCGGGGAGCTGTTTTTT. It translates to CASSKDYSTGELFF.

This sequence joins TRBV9 and TRBJ2-2, with D perhaps TRBD1 (5 bases). The CDR3 is 14 residues long. Trimming took 4 bases from V and 4 from J, leaving 11 bases between them. Germline CDR1 SGDLS, CDR2 YYNGEE. The CDR3, as DNA: TGTGCCAGCAGCCAAGGACAACTCACCGGGGAGCTGTTTTTT. Translation gives CASSQGQLTGELFF.

Written as DNA, the CDR3 is TGCGCCAGCAGTGAGTCTAAAGCGGGAGTAACTTACGAGCAGTACTTC. As protein: CASSESKAGVTYEQYF. This rearrangement joins TRBV10-1 to TRBJ2-7, with TRBD2 matching over 8 bases. With V trimmed by 0 bases and J by 4 bases, 8 bases remained unmatched. Per the germline V gene, CDR1 is WNHNN and CDR2 is SYGVQD (reference sequence). The CDR3 consists of 16 residues.

The chain has TRBV7-2 and TRBJ2-7, with 8 nucleotides matching TRBD1. Unmatched junction bases numbered 7, after V lost 1 base and J lost 5 bases. CDR3 length equals 15 residues. Per germline, CDR1 SGHTA and CDR2 FQGNSA. The DNA of the CDR3 is TGTGCCAGCAGCTTAGAGGGGACAGGACCCCACGAGCAGTACTTC. Its protein is CASSLEGTGPHEQYF.

The chain uses TRBV30 and TRBJ2-1, with TRBD2 matching over 15 bases. V lost 1 base, J lost 8 bases, and 9 bases stayed unmatched. Per the germline V gene, CDR1 is GTSNPN and CDR2 is SVGIG (reference sequence). The CDR3 length is 17 residues. The CDR3 nucleotides are TGTGCCTGGAGTGGAGGACTAGCGGGAGGGCGGGAATATGAGCAGTTCTTC. It specifies CAWSGGLAGGREYEQFF.

The genes are TRBV21-1 and TRBJ2-1; the table's D gene call, TRBD2, was not cross checked with the DNA. TRBV21-1 constitutes a pseudogene. This CDR3 has 17 residues. DNA for the CDR3: TGTGCCAGCACCCCGGCTAGCGGGAGTCCTTTCTACAATGAGCAGTTCTTC. Protein product: CASTPASGSPFYNEQFF.

This clone has a single count. The V call is TRBV18, the J call TRBJ2-7, with 8 nucleotides matching TRBD2. There are 15 residues in the CDR3. The germline gives CDR1 KGHSH, CDR2 LQKENI. V lost 6 bases to trimming and J lost 3 bases; unmatched junction nucleotides: 10. The DNA of the CDR3 is TGTGCCAGCTCGACGCGGGAGGTAATTTACTACGAGCAGTACTTC. Translation: CASSTREVIYYEQYF.

The V call is TRBV5-4, the J call TRBJ2-5; D unresolved. Trimming shortened V by 5 bases and J by 5 bases, and 13 bases separated the two germline ends. The germline V gene has CDR1 SGHNT and CDR2 YYREEE (reference sequence). CDR3 length: 13 residues. The CDR3 bases are TGTGCCAGCAGGGAAAGCATGCTCGAGACCCAGTACTTC. It specifies CASRESMLETQYF.

The rearrangement joins TRBV4-1 to TRBJ2-4; TRBD2 matches 9 bases. The germline gives CDR1 MGHRA, CDR2 YSYEKL. The CDR3 spans 19 residues. Trimming took 3 bases from V and 0 from J; bases not matched to a gene: 12. CDR3 region: CASSQGREGSKLAKNIQYF. CDR3 bases: TGCGCCAGCAGCCAGGGGCGGGAGGGATCAAAACTAGCCAAAAACATTCAGTACTTC.

This chain connects TRBV19 to TRBJ2-4; a weak D match, TRBD2 (5 bases). V was shortened by 6 bases and J by 8 bases, with 17 bases between the two germline ends. There are 14 residues in the CDR3. Looked up from germline, CDR1 is LNHDA and CDR2 is SQIVND (reference sequence). The CDR3 nucleotides read TGTGCCAGTAGGGATAGCGTCGGGATCGACATTCAGTACTTC. Translated: CASRDSVGIDIQYF.

CDR3 in DNA: TGTGCCAGCAGCGTAAGTACTGGAGAGACCCAGTACTTC. Protein product: CASSVSTGETQYF. This chain connects TRBV9 to TRBJ2-5, with D uncertain. This CDR3 has 13 amino acids. CDR1 is SGDLS and CDR2 is YYNGEE in the germline V gene. Trimming removed 1 base from V and 4 bases from J, with 8 bases in between.

This clone was seen only a few times. This sequence joins TRBV5-5 and TRBJ1-3; D remains ambiguous. Germline V gene data show CDR1 as SGHKS and CDR2 as YYEKEE (reference sequence). The CDR3 totals 15 residues. Trimming shortened V by 6 bases and J by 5 bases, and 18 bases separated the two germline ends. CDR3 coding DNA: TGTGCCAGCAAGAACGAGGGCATACTAAGAAACACCATATATTTT. It is translated as CASKNEGILRNTIYF.

J is TRBJ2-5 and V is TRBV5-1, with 7 bases that match TRBD2. V shed 6 bases and J 2 bases; nucleotides not matched to a gene: 7. The CDR3 sequence is 14 residues long. CDR1 and CDR2 from the germline V gene are SGHRS and YFSETQ. The CDR3 DNA sequence: TGCGCCAGCAACCACGGGGGACTACAAGAGACCCAGTACTTC. It encodes CASNHGGLQETQYF.